These 11 T cell receptor beta chains were all obtained from the same sample, sequenced in a study of blood T cell repertoires in COVID-19. Clones were read by immunoSEQ multiplex PCR, and TCRdb kept only the in-frame ones, dropping some. The sample carries 310,000 or so clones, about 88% recorded once. Sequences were obtained from peripheral blood. The receptors were gathered from a woman in her thirties with COVID-19, enrolled during active disease.

The rearrangement joins TRBV4-2 to TRBJ2-7; 8 nucleotides agree with TRBD1. This CDR3 has 11 amino acids. J was trimmed by 5 bases and V by 9 bases; bases with no gene match: 3. Germline V lookup: CDR1 LGHNA, CDR2 YNFKEQ. The DNA of the CDR3 is TGTGCCAGTAGACAGGGGAACGAGCAGTACTTC. Its protein product is CASRQGNEQYF.

The CDR3 DNA reads TGTGCCAGCAGTGAAGCCACCGTTCGGGCTTTCTTT. This codes for CASSEATVRAFF. The chain couples TRBV2 to TRBJ1-1, with unresolved D. With 0 bases removed from V and 11 bases from J, the gap between germline ends came to 10 bases. The length of the CDR3 is 12 residues. Germline V CDR1 and CDR2: SNHLY, FYNNEI.

The gene calls are TRBV4-1 and TRBJ1-4, with D uncertain. V was pared by 1 base and J by 1 base, with 13 bases between. Per the germline V gene, CDR1 is MGHRA and CDR2 is YSYEKL. The length of the CDR3 is 17 residues. CDR3 sequence (DNA): TGCGCCAGCAGCCAAGTTACGGTCATCGGAACTAATGAAAAACTGTTTTTT. Its translation is CASSQVTVIGTNEKLFF.

V is TRBV30 and J is TRBJ1-6; D is uncertain. This CDR3 spans 13 amino acids. CDR1 and CDR2 from the germline V gene are GTSNPN and SVGIG (reference sequence). Deletions cut 2 bases from V and 3 bases from J, with 5 bases between. The CDR3 spells CAWSTDYNSPLHF. The CDR3, as DNA: TGTGCCTGGAGTACAGACTATAATTCACCCCTCCACTTT.

The V and J genes are TRBV12-3 or TRBV12-4 and TRBJ1-1, with D possibly matching TRBD1 (5 bases). The V end lost 5 bases, the J end lost 4 bases, and 11 bases lay between the germline ends. The length of the CDR3 is 13 residues. The CDR3 sequence is CASSRAGGTEAFF. The CDR3 DNA reads TGTGCCAGCAGTAGGGCCGGGGGCACTGAAGCTTTCTTT.

This clone has just one count. This rearrangement joins TRBV9 to TRBJ1-4; D not resolved. In germline, CDR1 is SGDLS, CDR2 YYNGEE. The ends were cut back, 1 base at V and 7 bases at J, with 8 bases in the middle. The CDR3 is 13 residues long. CDR3 sequence reads: CASSVMAGEKLFF. CDR3 coding DNA: TGTGCCAGCAGCGTAATGGCGGGTGAAAAACTGTTTTTT. Combining the CDR3 with reference TRBV9 and TRBJ1-4 gives the whole variable domain DSGVTQTPKHLITATGQRVTLRCSPRSGDLSVYWYQQSLDQGLQFLIQYYNGEERAKGNILERFSAQQFPDLHSELNLSSLELGDSALYFCASSVMAGEKLFFGSGTQLSVL.

This clone was observed a handful of times. The V and J genes are TRBV21-1 and TRBJ1-2; no check of the table's D call, TRBD1, against the DNA was made. TRBV21-1 has pseudogene status. This CDR3 is 15 amino acids long. The CDR3 sequence: CASYYGTGGARGYTF. The CDR3 DNA is TGTGCCAGCTACTACGGGACAGGGGGCGCACGTGGCTACACCTTC.

The chain carries TRBV11-2 and TRBJ2-3; unclear D gene. Germline V gives CDR1 SGHAT, CDR2 FQNNGV. The CDR3 loop spans 17 amino acids. V was trimmed by 1 base and J by 0 bases, leaving 14 bases between them. The CDR3 nucleotides read TGTGCCAGCAGCTTAGGCTCGACTGACTCTAGCACAGATACGCAGTATTTT. It is translated as CASSLGSTDSSTDTQYF.

This clone was seen just once. This chain joins TRBV4-2 and TRBJ1-5; 7 bases fit TRBD1. The CDR3 length is 18 residues. Germline CDR1 is LGHNA and CDR2 is YNFKEQ. With 0 bases clipped from V and 6 bases from J, the junction kept 14 bases outside the gene matches. The CDR3 spells CASSQELETGTLTQPQHF. DNA for the CDR3: TGTGCCAGCAGCCAAGAATTGGAGACAGGGACCTTGACTCAGCCCCAGCATTTT.

The chain combines TRBV6-5 with TRBJ1-3; maybe TRBD1 (6 bases). This CDR3 contains 15 residues. Looked up from germline, CDR1 is MNHEY and CDR2 is SVGAGI. V was cut by 5 bases and J by 0 bases, with 11 bases left in between. The CDR3 loop reads CASSPRDTSGNTIYF. CDR3 sequence (DNA): TGTGCCAGCAGTCCTCGGGACACCTCTGGAAACACCATATATTTT.

V usage is TRBV7-9 and J usage is TRBJ1-5; TRBD1 matches at 7 bases. With V trimmed by 5 bases and J by 7 bases, 8 bases remained unmatched. Per the germline V gene, CDR1 is SEHNR and CDR2 is FQNEAQ (reference sequence). The CDR3 has 14 amino acids. CDR3 coding DNA: TGTGCCAGCAGCCGACAGGGAGGAGGGCAGCCCCAGCATTTT. As protein: CASSRQGGGQPQHF.